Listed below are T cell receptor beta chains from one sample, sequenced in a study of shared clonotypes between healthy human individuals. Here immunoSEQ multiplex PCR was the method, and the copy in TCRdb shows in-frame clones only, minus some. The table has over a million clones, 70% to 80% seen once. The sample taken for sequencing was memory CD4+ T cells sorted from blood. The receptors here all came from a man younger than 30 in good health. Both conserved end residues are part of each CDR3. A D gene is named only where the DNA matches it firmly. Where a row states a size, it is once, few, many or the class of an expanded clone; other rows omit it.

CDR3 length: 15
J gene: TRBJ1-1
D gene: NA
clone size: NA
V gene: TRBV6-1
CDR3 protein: CASSEVTVQNTEAFF
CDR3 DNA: TGTGCCAGCAGTGAAGTAACAGTACAGAACACTGAAGCTTTCTTT

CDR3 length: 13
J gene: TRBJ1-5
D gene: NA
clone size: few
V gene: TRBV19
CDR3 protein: CASSKGPGQPQHF
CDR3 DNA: TGTGCCAGTAGTAAGGGCCCGGGTCAGCCCCAGCATTTT

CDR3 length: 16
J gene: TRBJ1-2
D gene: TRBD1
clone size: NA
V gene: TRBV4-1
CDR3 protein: CASSQAFRQGNYGYTF
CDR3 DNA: TGCGCCAGCAGCCAAGCCTTCAGACAGGGGAACTATGGCTACACCTTC

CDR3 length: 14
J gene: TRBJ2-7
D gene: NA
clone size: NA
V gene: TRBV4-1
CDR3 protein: CASSQPTQGYEQYF
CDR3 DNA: TGCGCCAGCAGCCAACCCACGCAGGGCTACGAGCAGTACTTC

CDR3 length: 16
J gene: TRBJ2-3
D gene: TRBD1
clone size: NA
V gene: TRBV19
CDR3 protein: CASSMRGGRGSDTQYF
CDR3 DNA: TGTGCCAGTAGTATGAGAGGTGGCAGGGGGTCAGATACGCAGTATTTT

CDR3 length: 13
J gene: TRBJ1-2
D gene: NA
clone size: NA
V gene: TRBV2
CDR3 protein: CASTPRGVYGYTF
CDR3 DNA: TGTGCCAGCACCCCGAGGGGGGTCTATGGCTACACCTTC

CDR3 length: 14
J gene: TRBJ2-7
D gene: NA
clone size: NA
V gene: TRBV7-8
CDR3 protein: CASSLRDATYEQYF
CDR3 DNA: TGTGCCAGCAGCTTAAGGGACGCAACCTACGAGCAGTACTTC

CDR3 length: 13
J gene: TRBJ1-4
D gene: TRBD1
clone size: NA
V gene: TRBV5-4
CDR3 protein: CASSLGRQGGLFF
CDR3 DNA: TGTGCCAGCAGCTTGGGGCGACAGGGAGGACTGTTTTTT

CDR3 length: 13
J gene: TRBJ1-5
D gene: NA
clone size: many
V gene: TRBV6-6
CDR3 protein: CASSYGSNQPQHF
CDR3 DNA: TGTGCCAGCAGTTACGGTAGCAATCAGCCCCAGCATTTT

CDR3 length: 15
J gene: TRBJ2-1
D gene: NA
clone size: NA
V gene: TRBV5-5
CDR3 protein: CASSLGWLPYNEQFF
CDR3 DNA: TGTGCCAGCAGCTTGGGATGGCTCCCCTACAATGAGCAGTTCTTC

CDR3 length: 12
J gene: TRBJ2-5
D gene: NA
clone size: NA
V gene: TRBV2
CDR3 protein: CASNSGPETQYF
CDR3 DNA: TGTGCCAGCAATTCCGGGCCAGAGACCCAGTACTTC

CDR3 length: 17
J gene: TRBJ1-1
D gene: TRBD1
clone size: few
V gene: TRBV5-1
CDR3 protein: CASSLGQGEGGNTEAFF
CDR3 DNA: TGCGCCAGCAGCTTGGGTCAGGGGGAGGGAGGGAACACTGAAGCTTTCTTT

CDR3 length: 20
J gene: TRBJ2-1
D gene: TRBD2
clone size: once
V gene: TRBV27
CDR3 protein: CASSRRTLADGSSSYNEQFF
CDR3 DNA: TGTGCCAGCAGCCGCCGCACCCTAGCGGATGGCTCAAGCTCCTACAATGAGCAGTTCTTC

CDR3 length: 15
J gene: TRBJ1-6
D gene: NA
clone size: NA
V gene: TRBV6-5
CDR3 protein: CASKEGGRDNSPLHF
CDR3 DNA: TGTGCCAGCAAGGAGGGGGGACGGGATAATTCACCCCTCCACTTT

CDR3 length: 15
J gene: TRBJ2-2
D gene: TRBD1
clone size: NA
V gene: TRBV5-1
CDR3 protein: CASSLAQGAAGELFF
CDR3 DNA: TGCGCCAGCAGCTTGGCCCAGGGGGCGGCCGGGGAGCTGTTTTTT

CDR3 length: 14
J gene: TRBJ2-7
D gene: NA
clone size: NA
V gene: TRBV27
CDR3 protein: CASSLGPGAYEQYF
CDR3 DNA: TGTGCCAGCAGTTTAGGGCCCGGCGCCTACGAGCAGTACTTC

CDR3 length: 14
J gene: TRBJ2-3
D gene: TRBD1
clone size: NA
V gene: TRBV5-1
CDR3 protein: CASKQGSWTDTQYF
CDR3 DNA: TGCGCCAGCAAACAGGGGTCTTGGACAGATACGCAGTATTTT

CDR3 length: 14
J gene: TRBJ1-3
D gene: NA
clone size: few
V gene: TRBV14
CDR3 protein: CASSQDAGVSTIYF
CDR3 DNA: TGTGCCAGCAGCCAAGATGCTGGGGTTTCTACCATATATTTT

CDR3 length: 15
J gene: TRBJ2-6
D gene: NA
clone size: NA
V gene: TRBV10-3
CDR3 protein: CAISADSSGANVLTF
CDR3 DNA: TGTGCCATCAGTGCGGACAGCTCTGGGGCCAACGTCCTGACTTTC

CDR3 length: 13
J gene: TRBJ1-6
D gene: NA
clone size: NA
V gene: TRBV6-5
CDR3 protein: CASSYVGNSPLHF
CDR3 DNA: TGTGCCAGCAGTTACGTCGGTAATTCACCCCTCCACTTT

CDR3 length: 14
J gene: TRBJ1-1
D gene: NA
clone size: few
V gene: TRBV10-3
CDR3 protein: CAISDGGQDTEAFF
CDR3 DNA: TGTGCCATCAGTGATGGGGGGCAGGACACTGAAGCTTTCTTT

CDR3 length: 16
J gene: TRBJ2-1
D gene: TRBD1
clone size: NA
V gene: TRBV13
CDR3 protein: CASSTRQGSSYNEQFF
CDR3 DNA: TGTGCCAGCAGCACTCGACAGGGGAGCTCCTACAATGAGCAGTTCTTC

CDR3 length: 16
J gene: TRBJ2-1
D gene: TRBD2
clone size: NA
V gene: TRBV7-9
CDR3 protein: CASSYLAEKSKNEQFF
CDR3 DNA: TGTGCCAGCAGCTACCTAGCGGAAAAATCTAAGAATGAGCAGTTCTTC

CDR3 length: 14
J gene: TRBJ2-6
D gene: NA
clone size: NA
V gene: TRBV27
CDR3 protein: CASSLSSGANVLTF
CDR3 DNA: TGTGCCAGCAGTTTAAGCTCTGGGGCCAACGTCCTGACTTTC

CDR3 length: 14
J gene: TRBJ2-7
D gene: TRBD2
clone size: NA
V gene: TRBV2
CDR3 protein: CASRRLAEGSEQYF
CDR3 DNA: TGTGCCAGCAGGCGACTAGCGGAGGGTTCCGAGCAGTACTTC

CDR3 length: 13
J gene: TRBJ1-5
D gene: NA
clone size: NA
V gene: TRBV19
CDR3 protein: CASSNRRNQPQHF
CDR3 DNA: TGTGCCAGTAGTAACAGGCGCAATCAGCCCCAGCATTTT

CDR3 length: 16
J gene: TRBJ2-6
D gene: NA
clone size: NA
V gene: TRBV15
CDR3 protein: CATSRSRTSGANVLTF
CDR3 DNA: TGTGCCACCAGCAGATCCCGTACCTCTGGGGCCAACGTCCTGACTTTC

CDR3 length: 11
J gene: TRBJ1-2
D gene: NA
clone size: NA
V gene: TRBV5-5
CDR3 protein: CASSLFSYYTF
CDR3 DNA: TGTGCCAGCAGCTTGTTTAGCTACTACACCTTC

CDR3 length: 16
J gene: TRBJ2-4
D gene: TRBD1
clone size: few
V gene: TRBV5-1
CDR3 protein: CASSSTGGGGKNIQYF
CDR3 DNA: TGCGCCAGCAGCTCGACAGGGGGCGGAGGCAAAAACATTCAGTACTTC

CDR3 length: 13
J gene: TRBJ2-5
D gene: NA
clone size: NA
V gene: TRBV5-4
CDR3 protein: CASSRAQQETQYF
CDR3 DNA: TGTGCCAGCAGCCGGGCGCAACAAGAGACCCAGTACTTC

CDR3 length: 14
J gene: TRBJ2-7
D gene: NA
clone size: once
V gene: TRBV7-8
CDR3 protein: CASSPAGRAYEQYF
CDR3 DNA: TGTGCCAGCAGCCCGGCGGGCAGGGCCTACGAGCAGTACTTC

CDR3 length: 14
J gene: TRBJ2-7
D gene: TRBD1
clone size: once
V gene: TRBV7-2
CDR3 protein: CASSAGQGFGEQYF
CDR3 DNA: TGTGCCAGCAGCGCGGGACAGGGTTTCGGCGAGCAGTACTTC

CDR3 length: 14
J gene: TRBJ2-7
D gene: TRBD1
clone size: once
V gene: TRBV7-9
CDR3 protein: CASSSGQGKNEQYF
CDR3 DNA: TGTGCCAGCAGCTCCGGACAGGGGAAGAACGAGCAGTACTTC

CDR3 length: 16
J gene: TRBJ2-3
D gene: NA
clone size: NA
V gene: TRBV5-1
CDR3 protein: CASSLESGWETDTQYF
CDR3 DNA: TGCGCCAGCAGCTTGGAGTCGGGGTGGGAGACAGATACGCAGTATTTT

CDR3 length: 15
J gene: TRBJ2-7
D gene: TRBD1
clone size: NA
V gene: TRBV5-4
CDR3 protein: CASSFSRDRGYEQYF
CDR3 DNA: TGTGCCAGCAGCTTTTCCCGGGACAGGGGATACGAGCAGTACTTC

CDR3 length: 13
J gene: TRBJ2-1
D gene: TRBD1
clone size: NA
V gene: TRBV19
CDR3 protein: CASTGQGNNEQFF
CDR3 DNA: TGTGCCAGTACGGGACAGGGCAACAATGAGCAGTTCTTC

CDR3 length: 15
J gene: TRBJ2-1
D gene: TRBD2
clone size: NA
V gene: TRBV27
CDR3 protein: CASSPSGRADNEQFF
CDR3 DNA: TGTGCCAGCAGTCCTAGCGGGAGGGCGGACAATGAGCAGTTCTTC

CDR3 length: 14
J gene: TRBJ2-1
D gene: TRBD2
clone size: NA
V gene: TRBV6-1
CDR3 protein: CASSDRTSGNEQFF
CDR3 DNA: TGTGCCAGCAGTGACCGGACTAGCGGGAATGAGCAGTTCTTC

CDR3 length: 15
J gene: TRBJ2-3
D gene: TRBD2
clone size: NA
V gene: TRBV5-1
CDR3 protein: CASSHTSGAGDTQYF
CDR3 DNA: TGCGCCAGCAGCCACACTAGCGGGGCCGGGGATACGCAGTATTTT

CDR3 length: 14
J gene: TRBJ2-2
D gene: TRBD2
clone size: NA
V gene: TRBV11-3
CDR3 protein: CASSPSGSTGELFF
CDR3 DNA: TGTGCCAGCAGCCCGAGCGGGAGCACCGGGGAGCTGTTTTTT

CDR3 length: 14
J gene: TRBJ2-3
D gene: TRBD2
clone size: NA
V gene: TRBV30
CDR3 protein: CAWSGRGRADTQYF
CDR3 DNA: TGTGCCTGGAGTGGAAGAGGGAGGGCGGATACGCAGTATTTT

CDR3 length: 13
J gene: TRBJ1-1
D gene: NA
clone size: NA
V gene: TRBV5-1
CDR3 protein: CASSLGANTEAFF
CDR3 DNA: TGCGCCAGCAGTTTGGGAGCGAACACTGAAGCTTTCTTT

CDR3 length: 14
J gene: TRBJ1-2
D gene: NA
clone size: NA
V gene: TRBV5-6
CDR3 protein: CASSSGRGLSGYTF
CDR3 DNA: TGTGCCAGCAGCTCGGGACGGGGTTTAAGTGGCTACACCTTC

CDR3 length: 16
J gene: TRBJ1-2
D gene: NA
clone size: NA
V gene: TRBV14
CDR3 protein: CASSQDRGTVPGGYTF
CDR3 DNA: TGTGCCAGCAGCCAAGACCGAGGCACCGTCCCAGGGGGCTACACCTTC

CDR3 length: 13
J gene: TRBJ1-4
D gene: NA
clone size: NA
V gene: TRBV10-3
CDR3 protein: CAISEGEDEKLFF
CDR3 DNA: TGTGCCATCAGTGAGGGCGAGGATGAAAAACTGTTTTTT

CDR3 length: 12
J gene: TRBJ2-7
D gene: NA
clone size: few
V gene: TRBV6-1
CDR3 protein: CASSDRGYEQYF
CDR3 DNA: TGTGCCAGCAGCGATAGAGGGTACGAGCAGTACTTC

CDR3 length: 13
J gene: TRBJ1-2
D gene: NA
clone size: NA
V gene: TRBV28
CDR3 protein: CASRIPPNYGYTF
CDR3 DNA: TGTGCCAGCAGGATCCCTCCTAACTATGGCTACACCTTC

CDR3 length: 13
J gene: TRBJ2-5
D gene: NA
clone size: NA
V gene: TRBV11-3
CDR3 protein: CASSPGGQETQYF
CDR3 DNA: TGTGCCAGCAGCCCCGGCGGTCAAGAGACCCAGTACTTC

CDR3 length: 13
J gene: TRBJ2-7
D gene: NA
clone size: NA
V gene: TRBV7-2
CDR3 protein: CASSFEGSYEQYF
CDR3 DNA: TGTGCCAGCAGCTTTGAGGGATCCTACGAGCAGTACTTC

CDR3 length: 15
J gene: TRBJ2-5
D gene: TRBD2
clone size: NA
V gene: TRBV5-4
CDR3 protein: CASSRTSGHQETQYF
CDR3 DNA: TGTGCCAGCAGCCGGACTAGCGGGCACCAAGAGACCCAGTACTTC

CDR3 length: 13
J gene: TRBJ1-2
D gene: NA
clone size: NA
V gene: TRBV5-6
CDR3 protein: CASSPDRDYGYTF
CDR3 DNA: TGTGCCAGCAGCCCGGACCGAGACTATGGCTACACCTTC

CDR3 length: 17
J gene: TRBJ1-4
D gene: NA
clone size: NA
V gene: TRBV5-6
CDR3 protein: CASTHFAGATTNEKLFF
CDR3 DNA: TGTGCCAGCACCCATTTCGCGGGGGCGACGACTAATGAAAAACTGTTTTTT

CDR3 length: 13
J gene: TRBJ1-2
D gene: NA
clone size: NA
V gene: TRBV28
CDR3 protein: CASRLSGGEGYTF
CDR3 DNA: TGTGCCAGCAGGCTCAGCGGGGGAGAGGGCTACACCTTC

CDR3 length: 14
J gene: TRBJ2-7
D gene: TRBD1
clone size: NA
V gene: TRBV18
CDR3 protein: CASSQGTGGYEQYF
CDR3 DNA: TGTGCCAGCTCCCAGGGGACAGGGGGCTACGAGCAGTACTTC

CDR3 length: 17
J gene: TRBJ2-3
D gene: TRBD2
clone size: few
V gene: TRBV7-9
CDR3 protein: CASSSPTSGGAKDTQYF
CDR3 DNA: TGTGCCAGCAGCTCCCCGACTAGCGGGGGGGCTAAAGATACGCAGTATTTT

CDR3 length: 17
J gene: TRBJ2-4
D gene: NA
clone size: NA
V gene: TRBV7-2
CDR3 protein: CASSARSTNLAKNIQYF
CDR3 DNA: TGTGCCAGCAGCGCCAGATCAACCAACCTAGCCAAAAACATTCAGTACTTC

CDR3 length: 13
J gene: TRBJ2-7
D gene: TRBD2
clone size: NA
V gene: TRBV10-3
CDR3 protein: CAIGLAEVYEQYF
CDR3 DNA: TGTGCCATCGGACTAGCGGAGGTCTACGAGCAGTACTTC

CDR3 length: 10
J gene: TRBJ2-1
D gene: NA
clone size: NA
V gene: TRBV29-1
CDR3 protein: CSVASIEQFF
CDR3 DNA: TGCAGCGTTGCCTCTATAGAGCAGTTCTTC

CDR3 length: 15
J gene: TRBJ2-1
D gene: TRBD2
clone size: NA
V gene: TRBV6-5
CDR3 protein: CASTPYLAGGNEQFF
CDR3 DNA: TGTGCCAGCACCCCGTATCTAGCGGGAGGAAATGAGCAGTTCTTC